This T cell receptor (beta chain) came from a study of T cells in Graves' hyperthyroidism and ophthalmopathy. Amplification targeted TCR beta CDR3 regions from RNA transcripts. The TCR CDR3 was amplified in a first-round RT-PCR using the HTBI primer set. TCRdb independently ran MiXCR on the multiplex PCR reads; one entry per CDR3 protein. The sample has 600,000 to 650,000 distinct CDR3 sequences, around 15% seen once; the top ten hold approximately 3.8%. CDR3 length equals 16 residues. Per germline, CDR1 MNHEY and CDR2 SMNVEV (reference sequence). V was clipped by 6 bases and J by 7 bases; unmatched bases: 16.

The specimen was blood. The J gene is TRBJ2-5, the V gene TRBV27; 8 bases match TRBD1. The TCR comes from a woman under 40 with Graves' hyperthyroidism. The CDR3, as DNA: TGTGCCAGCAGCCAGGCCGGGACAGGATACGGGGGGACCCAGTACTTC. The encoded protein is CASSQAGTGYGGTQYF.